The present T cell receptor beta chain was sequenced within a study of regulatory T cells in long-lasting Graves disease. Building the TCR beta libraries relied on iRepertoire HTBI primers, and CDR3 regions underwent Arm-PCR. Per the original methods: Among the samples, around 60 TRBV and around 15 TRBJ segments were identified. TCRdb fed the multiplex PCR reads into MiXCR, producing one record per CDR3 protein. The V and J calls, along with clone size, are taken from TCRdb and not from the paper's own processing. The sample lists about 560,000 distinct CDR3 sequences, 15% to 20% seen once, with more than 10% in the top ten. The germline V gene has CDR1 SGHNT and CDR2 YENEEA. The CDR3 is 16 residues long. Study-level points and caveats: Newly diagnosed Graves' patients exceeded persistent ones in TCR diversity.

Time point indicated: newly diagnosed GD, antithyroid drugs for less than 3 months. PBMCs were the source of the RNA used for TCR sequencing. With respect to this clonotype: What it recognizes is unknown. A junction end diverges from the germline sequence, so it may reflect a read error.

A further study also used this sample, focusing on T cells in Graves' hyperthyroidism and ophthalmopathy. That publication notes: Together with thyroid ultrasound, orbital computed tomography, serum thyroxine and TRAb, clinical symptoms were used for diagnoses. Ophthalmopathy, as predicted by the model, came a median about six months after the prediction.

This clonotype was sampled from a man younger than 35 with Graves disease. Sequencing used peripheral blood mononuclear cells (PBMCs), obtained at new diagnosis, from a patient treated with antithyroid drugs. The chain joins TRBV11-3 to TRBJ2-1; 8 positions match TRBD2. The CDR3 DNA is TGTGCCGGCAGCCGCGTACTAGCGGAACTTTACAATGAGCAGTCCTTC. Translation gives CAGSRVLAELYNEQSF.